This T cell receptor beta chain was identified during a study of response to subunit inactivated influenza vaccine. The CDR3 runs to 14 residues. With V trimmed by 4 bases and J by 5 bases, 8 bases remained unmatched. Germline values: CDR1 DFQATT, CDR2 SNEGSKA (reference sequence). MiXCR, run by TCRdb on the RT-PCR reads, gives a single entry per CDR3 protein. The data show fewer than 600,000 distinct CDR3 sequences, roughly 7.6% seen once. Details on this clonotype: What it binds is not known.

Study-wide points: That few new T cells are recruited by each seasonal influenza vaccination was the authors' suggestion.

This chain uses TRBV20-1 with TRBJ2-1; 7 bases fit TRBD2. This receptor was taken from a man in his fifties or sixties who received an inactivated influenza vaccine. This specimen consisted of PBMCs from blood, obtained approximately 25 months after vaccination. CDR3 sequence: CSATTGTTNNEQFF. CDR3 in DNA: TGCAGTGCTACAACCGGGACTACCAACAATGAGCAGTTCTTC.